Listed below are T cell receptor beta chains from one sample, sequenced in a study of blood T cell repertoires in COVID-19. Assay: immunoSEQ multiplex PCR; the TCRdb copy retains only in-frame clones and omits some. The table shows around 64,000 clones, with more than 75% occurring only once. What was sequenced was peripheral blood. The receptors here all came from a human donor in a cohort sampled during active COVID-19. The CDR3 runs from the conserved cysteine through the conserved F or W. D genes are given only for firm matches. Clone size, where shown, is once, few, many, or a class for clones that have expanded.

d_call,j_call,v_call,clone_size,cdr3_nt,cdr3_aa
TRBD1,TRBJ1-4,TRBV10-3,once,TGTGCCGCCGGGACAGAGGCCCGAAAACTGTTTTTT,CAAGTEARKLFF
TRBD1,TRBJ1-2,TRBV6-2/TRBV6-3,NA,TGTGCCAGCAGTCGGGACAGCAACTATGGCTACACCTTC,CASSRDSNYGYTF
NA,TRBJ2-1,TRBV19,NA,TGTGCCAGTAGCAAATTGGGGGGAGCCAATGAGCAGTTCTTC,CASSKLGGANEQFF
NA,TRBJ1-2,TRBV5-1,NA,TGCGCCAGCAGCTTGGCCCCTTTATATGGCTACACCTTC,CASSLAPLYGYTF
TRBD2,TRBJ2-3,TRBV19,NA,TGTGCCAGTAGTGAGGGACTAGCGGGGCGACGCGCCGATACGCAGTATTTT,CASSEGLAGRRADTQYF
NA,TRBJ2-5,TRBV24-1,NA,TGTGCCACCAGTGATTTCGGGGTCGGGGAGACCCAGTACTTC,CATSDFGVGETQYF
TRBD2,TRBJ2-4,TRBV19,NA,TGTGCCAGTAGTCCATGGTCAGCGGGGAACATTCAGTACTTC,CASSPWSAGNIQYF
NA,TRBJ2-3,TRBV6-6,NA,TGTGCCAGCAGTCTTAGCGCGGCAGATACGCAGTATTTT,CASSLSAADTQYF
TRBD1,TRBJ1-2,TRBV2,NA,TGTGCCAGCTACCTGCCCCCGACACAGGGGAACTATGGCTACACCTTC,CASYLPPTQGNYGYTF
NA,TRBJ2-3,TRBV3-1/TRBV3-2,NA,TGTGCCAGCAGCCATCCTAAGGGGGGGAATACGCAGTATTTT,CASSHPKGGNTQYF
TRBD2,TRBJ2-1,TRBV7-8,NA,TGTGCCAGCAGCTGGAAGCGGGGCAAGCTTAATGAGCAGTTCTTC,CASSWKRGKLNEQFF
NA,TRBJ1-2,TRBV11-2,few,TGTGCCAGCAGCTTAGGTTCGTTCCGGCAGGCGTCTAACTATGGCTACACCTTC,CASSLGSFRQASNYGYTF
TRBD2,TRBJ2-7,TRBV18,NA,TGTGCCAGCTCAGGGAGCGGGGCCGGGGAGCAGTACTTC,CASSGSGAGEQYF
TRBD2,TRBJ2-3,TRBV7-6,NA,TGTGCCAGCAGCGGCCCCGAGCGGGGGGGCCGGGGTGGGTTGAGGGATACGCAGTATTTT,CASSGPERGGRGGLRDTQYF
TRBD1,TRBJ1-1,TRBV5-8,NA,TGTGCCAGCAGCTTTGACAGGGTCACTGAAGCTTTCTTT,CASSFDRVTEAFF
NA,TRBJ1-3,TRBV10-2,NA,TGCGCCAGCAGTGAAGGGAGGAGCTCTGGAAACACCATATATTTT,CASSEGRSSGNTIYF
TRBD2,TRBJ2-3,TRBV5-4,NA,TGTGCCAGCAGCTTGATCGGGGGGTCGCGCGGGCCTACGCAGTATTTT,CASSLIGGSRGPTQYF
TRBD2,TRBJ2-5,TRBV7-2,once,TGTGCCAGCAGCTTCCGGCCGGGGGGTTGGGAGACCCAGTACTTC,CASSFRPGGWETQYF
NA,TRBJ1-2,TRBV21-1,NA,TGTGCCAGCTTTCAACCCGGGACAGGGGGTGGCTACACCTTC,CASFQPGTGGGYTF
NA,TRBJ1-5,TRBV2,NA,TGTGCCAGCAGTGGTAGCGTTTTTGGCAATCAGCCCCAGCATTTT,CASSGSVFGNQPQHF
TRBD1,TRBJ1-6,TRBV2,NA,TGTGCCAGCAGTGTTTCGGGACAGGGTTATTCACCCCTCCACTTT,CASSVSGQGYSPLHF
NA,TRBJ2-1,TRBV7-6,few,TGTGCCAGCAGCTTAGCCGGGAGCTCCTACAATGAGCAGTTCTTC,CASSLAGSSYNEQFF
TRBD1,TRBJ2-5,TRBV7-9,NA,TGTGCCAGCAGCTCGCCCACCGGACAGGGAGAGACCCAGTACTTC,CASSSPTGQGETQYF
TRBD2,TRBJ2-2,TRBV7-7,NA,TGTGCCAGCAGCTTCCCCGGGGGGACCAACACCGGGGAGCTGTTTTTT,CASSFPGGTNTGELFF
NA,TRBJ1-3,TRBV6-6,once,TGTGCCAGCAATCTGGGAAACACCATATATTTT,CASNLGNTIYF
TRBD1,TRBJ1-3,TRBV3-1/TRBV3-2,NA,TGTGCCAGCAGCGTGACAGGGGCGCGGGGAAACACCATATATTTT,CASSVTGARGNTIYF
NA,TRBJ2-3,TRBV7-2,NA,TGTGCCAGCAGCTCTCTCACTAGCCCCACAGATACGCAGTATTTT,CASSSLTSPTDTQYF
NA,TRBJ2-2,TRBV6-5,NA,TGTGCCAGCAACCCGGGGACCGGGGAGCTGTTTTTT,CASNPGTGELFF
TRBD1,TRBJ1-2,TRBV5-1,few,TGCGCCAGCAGCTCCACAGGGGGCCGCGGCTACACCTTC,CASSSTGGRGYTF
NA,TRBJ1-5,TRBV12-3/TRBV12-4,few,TGTGCCAGCAGCCTCGACATTCAGCCCCAGCATTTT,CASSLDIQPQHF
NA,TRBJ2-1,TRBV7-8,NA,TGTGCCAGCAGCTTAGCCCTGTGGAGACAGGGAGGCGATGAGCAGTTCTTC,CASSLALWRQGGDEQFF
NA,TRBJ1-1,TRBV28,NA,TGTGCCAGCAGTTTCCGCACTGAAGCTTTCTTT,CASSFRTEAFF
NA,TRBJ2-1,TRBV6-2/TRBV6-3,NA,TGTGCCAGCAGCCCGCCGGGACAATTCAATGAGCAGTTCTTC,CASSPPGQFNEQFF